This T cell receptor beta chain is drawn from a study of OX40 agonist ivuxolimab in advanced cancers. Background on the study: The study treated patients with ivuxolimab, an agonistic anti-OX40 (CD134) antibody.

From germline, CDR1 is MRHNA and CDR2 SNTAGT. V gave up 0 bases and J gave up 0 bases, with 11 bases separating them. This CDR3 is 16 amino acids long. Repertoires were generated with immunoSEQ multiplex PCR, while TCRdb's copy carries only in-frame clones and drops some. In the table there are some 87,000 clones, over 85% of which are singletons. The sequence was collected from an adult with an advanced solid tumor such as melanoma, head and neck, liver or kidney cancer. The chain uses TRBV6-4 and TRBJ1-2; D is uncertain. Material: CD4+ or CD8+ T cells sorted from blood, obtained in a trial of the OX40 agonist ivuxolimab. DNA of the CDR3: TGTGCCAGCAGTGACTCCATGGACGGACCTAACTATGGCTACACCTTC. Amino acids: CASSDSMDGPNYGYTF.